These 18 T cell receptor beta chains came from one sample sequenced in a study of blood T cells in healthy people across ages. Together with a sample-barcoded 5' primer, a J-beta primer mix was included in a second PCR lasting roughly 6 to 12 cycles. TCRdb itself ran the 5' RACE reads through MiXCR, one entry per CDR3 protein. The table lists some 1.8 million distinct CDR3 sequences, around 42% of them singletons, with roughly 24% in the top ten. The sequencing input was blood. The receptors originated from a human donor in good health.

This sequence joins TRBV18 and TRBJ2-7, with 8 bases aligning to TRBD1. Losses at the gene ends were 3 bases for V and 3 bases for J; bases not matched to a gene: 13. The CDR3 has 17 amino acids. The germline V gene encodes CDR1 KGHSH and CDR2 LQKENI. DNA of the CDR3: TGTGCCAGCTCACCTGGACAGGGATATAGCGGAGGCTACGAGCAGTACTTC. Protein: CASSPGQGYSGGYEQYF. The whole variable domain, remainder taken from reference TRBV18 and TRBJ2-7, is NAGVMQNPRHLVRRRGQEARLRCSPMKGHSHVYWYRQLPEEGLKFMVYLQKENIIDESGMPKERFSAEFPKEGPSILRIQQVVRGDSAAYFCASSPGQGYSGGYEQYFGPGTRLTVT.

The V call is TRBV29-1, the J call TRBJ2-3; the match to TRBD2 covers 10 bases. This CDR3 contains 13 residues. Germline CDR1 reads SQVTM; CDR2 reads ANQGSEA. V shed 5 bases and J 6 bases; nucleotides not matched to a gene: 5. DNA for the CDR3: TGCAGCGTTAGCGGGGGGGCCAGCGATACGCAGTATTTT. Encoded protein: CSVSGGASDTQYF.

The CDR3 DNA sequence: TGTGCCAGTAGTATTTCACAGCTCAATGAGCAGTTCTTC. Translation gives CASSISQLNEQFF. The chain has TRBV19 and TRBJ2-1; D remains unclear. In germline, CDR1 is LNHDA, CDR2 SQIVND (reference sequence). Trimming stripped 3 bases from V and 6 bases from J, with 9 bases between. This CDR3 has 13 amino acids.

This clonotype was counted only a few times. DNA of the CDR3: TGCGCCAGCAGCCAAGATCACACAGCTCCCAATGAGCAGTTCTTC. Amino acid sequence: CASSQDHTAPNEQFF. The J gene is TRBJ2-1, the V gene TRBV4-3; D is ambiguous. The CDR3 is 15 amino acids. V was trimmed by 0 bases and J by 6 bases, leaving 12 bases between them. Germline-derived CDR1 and CDR2 are LGHNA and YSLEER.

The chain joins TRBV12-3 or TRBV12-4 to TRBJ2-1; possibly TRBD1 for D (5 bases). The CDR3 covers 16 residues. Trimming shortened V by 3 bases and J by 9 bases, and 21 bases separated the two germline ends. The CDR3 sequence: CASSFISTVTGSEQFF. CDR3 nucleotides: TGTGCCAGCAGTTTCATTTCGACAGTCACAGGCAGTGAGCAGTTCTTC.

The chain joins TRBV20-1 to TRBJ2-1; 9 positions match TRBD2. From germline, CDR1 is DFQATT and CDR2 SNEGSKA (reference sequence). The length of the CDR3 is 14 residues. V lost 6 bases, J lost 6 bases, and 9 bases stayed unmatched. This chain's CDR3 is CSAPPREGRNEQFF. CDR3 DNA: TGCAGTGCGCCCCCGCGGGAGGGGCGCAATGAGCAGTTCTTC.

The V and J genes are TRBV5-1 and TRBJ1-1; D gene uncertain. Per the germline V gene, CDR1 is SGHRS and CDR2 is YFSETQ. V lost 4 bases and J lost 6, with 10 bases in between. The CDR3 is 12 amino acids. The CDR3 is CASSPNGAEAFF. CDR3 nucleotide sequence: TGCGCCAGCAGCCCGAACGGGGCTGAAGCTTTCTTT.

The V call is TRBV7-2, the J call TRBJ2-1; tentative D call: TRBD1 (6 bases). V lost 1 base, J lost 0 bases, and 16 bases lay in between. This CDR3 has 18 residues. The V gene's germline CDR1 is SGHTA and CDR2 FQGNSA. In DNA, the CDR3 is TGTGCCAGCAGCTTAGATCGCCCGGGACACGGCTCCTACAATGAGCAGTTCTTC. Translating gives CASSLDRPGHGSYNEQFF.

The gene calls are TRBV28 and TRBJ2-7; 9 positions match TRBD1. With V trimmed by 6 bases and J by 6 bases, 3 bases remained unmatched. The CDR3 loop spans 12 amino acids. CDR1 and CDR2 (germline): MDHEN, SYDVKM. CDR3: CASRQTGGEQYF. DNA for the CDR3: TGTGCCAGCAGGCAGACAGGGGGCGAGCAGTACTTC.

The rearrangement links TRBV11-2 to TRBJ2-3, with unresolved D. This CDR3 is built from 16 residues. Germline V gives CDR1 SGHAT, CDR2 FQNNGV. V gave up 5 bases and J gave up 0 bases, with 15 bases separating them. This chain's CDR3 is CASSDLARISTDTQYF. CDR3 sequence (DNA): TGTGCCAGCAGCGACCTCGCCAGGATCAGCACAGATACGCAGTATTTT.

This clonotype was counted only a few times. The chain links TRBV29-1 to TRBJ1-2; no definite D call. V was trimmed by 5 bases and J by 8 bases, leaving 9 bases between them. Germline V gives CDR1 SQVTM, CDR2 ANQGSEA. The CDR3 runs to 10 residues. The CDR3 DNA reads TGCAGCGTTTTCGGACTGGGCTACACCTTC. Translating it yields CSVFGLGYTF.

The rearrangement links TRBV5-1 to TRBJ2-7; D possibly corresponds to TRBD2 (5 bases). Trimming stripped 0 bases from V and 2 bases from J, with 12 bases between. CDR1 and CDR2 (germline): SGHRS, YFSETQ. The CDR3 spans 15 residues. CDR3 bases: TGCGCCAGCAGCTTGGGACGGGGTATGGCCTACGAGCAGTACTTC. The encoded protein is CASSLGRGMAYEQYF.

The chain links TRBV7-2 to TRBJ2-7; D may match TRBD1 or TRBD2 (6 bases each). V was pared by 3 bases and J by 4 bases, with 16 bases between. The CDR3 sequence is 15 residues long. Germline-derived CDR1 and CDR2 are SGHTA and FQGNSA. This CDR3 reads CASSFYRGPSYEQYF. The CDR3 DNA is TGTGCCAGCAGCTTTTATCGGGGGCCCTCGTACGAGCAGTACTTC.

This clonotype is a singleton in its sample. The chain recombines TRBV9 with TRBJ2-7; tentatively, D is TRBD2 (6 bases). The CDR3 extends over 16 amino acids. With 9 bases removed from V and 4 bases from J, the gap between germline ends came to 26 bases. Germline assignment: CDR1 SGDLS and CDR2 YYNGEE. Here the CDR3 reads CANSPDGTGLNYEQYF. The CDR3 bases are TGTGCCAACAGTCCCGACGGGACGGGACTTAATTACGAGCAGTACTTC.

This rearrangement joins TRBV21-1 to TRBJ1-2; the table's D call TRBD1 went unverified against the DNA. TRBV21-1 is flagged as a pseudogene. The CDR3 has 15 amino acids. The CDR3 DNA follows: TGTGCCGGCAGCGAAGCTGGGACGGATAACTATGGCTACACCTTC. Translating gives CAGSEAGTDNYGYTF.

Many counts were recorded for this clonotype. The junction departs from the called germline gene at one end, perhaps through a read error. V usage is TRBV12-3 or TRBV12-4 and J usage is TRBJ2-3, with a tentative D call TRBD2 (5 bases). This CDR3 comprises 14 residues. The CDR3 sequence: CASSFGGPTDTQYF. CDR3 DNA sequence: TGCGCCAGCAGCTTTGGCGGGCCCACAGATACGCAGTATTTT.

CDR3 DNA: TGTGCCAGCAGCTTAGGTTGGCGGGGGAATCAAGAGACCCAGTACTTC. Protein sequence: CASSLGWRGNQETQYF. This chain joins TRBV7-6 and TRBJ2-5, with TRBD2 matching over 7 bases. The germline V gene encodes CDR1 SGHVS and CDR2 FNYEAQ. This CDR3 has 16 amino acids. V was pared by 1 base and J by 2 bases, with 7 bases of the junction left unmatched. The full variable domain, its missing parts supplied by reference TRBV7-6 and TRBJ2-5, is GAGVSQSPRYKVTKRGQDVALRCDPISGHVSLYWYRQALGQGPEFLTYFNYEAQQDKSGLPNDRFSAERPEGSISTLTIQRTEQRDSAMYRCASSLGWRGNQETQYFGPGTRLLVL.

The V and J genes are TRBV19 and TRBJ1-2; maybe TRBD1 (5 bases). Germline V gene lookup returns CDR1 LNHDA and CDR2 SQIVND (reference sequence). The CDR3 runs 15 residues. V lost 1 base to trimming and J lost 4 bases, with 13 bases between them. DNA for the CDR3: TGTGCCAGTAGTATAGGTTTACAGGCGCGCTATGGCTACACCTTC. Residues: CASSIGLQARYGYTF.